This entry is about one T cell receptor beta chain. Its matching antigen is unknown. This entry is derived from a study of beta chain features in type 1 diabetes. Reverse transcription of all isolated RNA meant that expressed TCRB transcripts were sequenced. Measured with immunoSEQ multiplex PCR; TCRdb has only the in-frame clones, and not every one. Of 160,000 or so clones in the sample, more than 9.5% were seen once. Regarding the study as a whole: A cDNA-based sequencing approach could over-represent cells with high TCR expression.

The specimen was central memory CD4+ T cells from blood. This sequence originates from a man aged 18-30 years in good health.

CDR3 nucleotide sequence: TGTGCCAGCAGCCGAACAGGGGGCGCAGGGGAGACCCAGTACTTC. It is translated as CASSRTGGAGETQYF. This chain joins TRBV7-2 and TRBJ2-5, with TRBD1 identical over 9 bases. The CDR3 runs to 15 residues. V lost 5 bases, J lost 5 bases, and 9 bases stayed unmatched. CDR1 is SGHTA and CDR2 is FQGNSA in the germline V gene. The full variable domain, with the rest looked up from reference TRBV7-2 and TRBJ2-5, is GAGVSQSPSNKVTEKGKDVELRCDPISGHTALYWYRQSLGQGLEFLIYFQGNSAPDKSGLPSDRFSAERTGGSVSTLTIQRTQQEDSAVYLCASSRTGGAGETQYFGPGTRLLVL.